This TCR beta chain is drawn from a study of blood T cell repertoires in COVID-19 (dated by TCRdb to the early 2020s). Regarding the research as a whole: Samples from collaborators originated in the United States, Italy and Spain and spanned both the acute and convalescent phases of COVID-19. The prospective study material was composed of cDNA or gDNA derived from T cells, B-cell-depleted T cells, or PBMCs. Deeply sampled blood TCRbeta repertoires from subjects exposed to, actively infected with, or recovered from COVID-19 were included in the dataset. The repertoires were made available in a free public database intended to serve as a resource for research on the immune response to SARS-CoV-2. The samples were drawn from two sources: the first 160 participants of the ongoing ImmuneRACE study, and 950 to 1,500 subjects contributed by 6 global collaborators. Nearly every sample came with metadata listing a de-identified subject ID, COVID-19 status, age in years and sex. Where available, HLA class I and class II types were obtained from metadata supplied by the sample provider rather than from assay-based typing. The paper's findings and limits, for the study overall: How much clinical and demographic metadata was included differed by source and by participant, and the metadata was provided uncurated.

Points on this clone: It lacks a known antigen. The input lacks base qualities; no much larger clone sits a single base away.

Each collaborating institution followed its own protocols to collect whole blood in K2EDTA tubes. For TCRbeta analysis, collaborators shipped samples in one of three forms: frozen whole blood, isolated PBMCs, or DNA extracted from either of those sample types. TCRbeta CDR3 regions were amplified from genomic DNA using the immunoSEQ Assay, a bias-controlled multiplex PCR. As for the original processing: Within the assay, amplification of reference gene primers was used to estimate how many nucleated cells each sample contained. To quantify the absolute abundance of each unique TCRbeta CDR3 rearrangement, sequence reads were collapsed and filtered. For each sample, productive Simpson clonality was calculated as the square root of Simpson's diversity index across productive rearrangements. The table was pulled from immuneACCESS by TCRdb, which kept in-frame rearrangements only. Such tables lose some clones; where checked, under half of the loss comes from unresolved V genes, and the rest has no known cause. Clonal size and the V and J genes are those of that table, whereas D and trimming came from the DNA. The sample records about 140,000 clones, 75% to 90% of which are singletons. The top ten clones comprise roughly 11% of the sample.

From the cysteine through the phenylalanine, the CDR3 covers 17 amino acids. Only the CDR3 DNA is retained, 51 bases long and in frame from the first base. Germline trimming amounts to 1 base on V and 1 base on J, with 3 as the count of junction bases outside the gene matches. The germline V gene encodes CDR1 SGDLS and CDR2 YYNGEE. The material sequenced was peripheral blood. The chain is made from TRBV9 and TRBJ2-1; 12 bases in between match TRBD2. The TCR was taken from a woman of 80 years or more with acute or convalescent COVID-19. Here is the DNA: TGTGCCAGCAGCGTAAGGGGACTAGCGGGTTCCTACAATGAGCAGTTCTTC. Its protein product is CASSVRGLAGSYNEQFF. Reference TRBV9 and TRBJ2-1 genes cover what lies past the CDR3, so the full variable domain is DSGVTQTPKHLITATGQRVTLRCSPRSGDLSVYWYQQSLDQGLQFLIQYYNGEERAKGNILERFSAQQFPDLHSELNLSSLELGDSALYFCASSVRGLAGSYNEQFFGPGTRLTVL.